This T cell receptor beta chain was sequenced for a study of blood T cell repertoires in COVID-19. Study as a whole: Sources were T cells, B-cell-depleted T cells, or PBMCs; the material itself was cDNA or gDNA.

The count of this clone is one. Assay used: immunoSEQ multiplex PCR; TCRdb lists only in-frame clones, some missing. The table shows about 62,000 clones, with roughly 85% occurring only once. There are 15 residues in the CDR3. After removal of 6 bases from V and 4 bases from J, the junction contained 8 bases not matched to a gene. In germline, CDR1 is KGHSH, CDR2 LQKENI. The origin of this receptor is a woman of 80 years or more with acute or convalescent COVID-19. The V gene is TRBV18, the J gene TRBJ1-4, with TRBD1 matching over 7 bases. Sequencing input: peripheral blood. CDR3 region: CASSVGGGVNEKLFF. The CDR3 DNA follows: TGTGCCAGCTCTGTAGGAGGGGGCGTTAATGAAAAACTGTTTTTT.